This entry describes one T cell receptor (beta chain). Its target is not known. Trimming cost V 0 bases and J 2 bases; bases outside gene matches: 5. Germline CDR1 is LNHDA and CDR2 is SQIVND (reference sequence). This CDR3 is built from 16 residues. This specimen comes from a study of graft-versus-host responses after intestinal transplantation. Only in-frame clones appear in the TCRdb table, and some are missing; sequencing was by immunoSEQ multiplex PCR. This table holds tens of thousands of clones, around 93% found once. The sample was unstimulated CD8+ T cells sorted from spleen or lymph node cells, taken before intestinal transplant. This sequence was found in a human donor who received an intestinal transplant. The chain carries TRBV19 and TRBJ2-7; 9 bases map to TRBD2. In DNA, the CDR3 is TGTGCCAGTAGTATAGATCGCCTAGCGGGGACCTACGAGCAGTACTTC. Translation: CASSIDRLAGTYEQYF.